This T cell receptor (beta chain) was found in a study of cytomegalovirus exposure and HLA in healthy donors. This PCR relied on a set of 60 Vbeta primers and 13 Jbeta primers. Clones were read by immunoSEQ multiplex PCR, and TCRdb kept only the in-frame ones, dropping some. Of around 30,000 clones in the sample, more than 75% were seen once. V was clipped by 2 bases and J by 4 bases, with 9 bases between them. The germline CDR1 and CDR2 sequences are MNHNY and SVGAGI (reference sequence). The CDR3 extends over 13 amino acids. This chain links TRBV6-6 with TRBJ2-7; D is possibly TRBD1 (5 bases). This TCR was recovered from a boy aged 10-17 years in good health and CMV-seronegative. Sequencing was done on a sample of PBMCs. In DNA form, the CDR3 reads TGTGCCAGCAGTTACGTCCCAGGGTACGAGCAGTACTTC. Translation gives CASSYVPGYEQYF.